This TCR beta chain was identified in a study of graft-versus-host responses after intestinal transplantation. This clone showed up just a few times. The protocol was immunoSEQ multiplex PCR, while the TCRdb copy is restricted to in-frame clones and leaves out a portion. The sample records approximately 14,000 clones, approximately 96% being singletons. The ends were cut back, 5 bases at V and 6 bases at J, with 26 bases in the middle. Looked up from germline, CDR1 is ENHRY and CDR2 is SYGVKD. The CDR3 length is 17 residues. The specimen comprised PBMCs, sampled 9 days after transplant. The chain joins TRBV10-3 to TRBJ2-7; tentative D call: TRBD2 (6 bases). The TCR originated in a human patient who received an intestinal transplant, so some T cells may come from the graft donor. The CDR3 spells CAISSGTFRAGRLEQYF. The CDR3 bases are TGTGCCATCAGTTCCGGGACCTTTCGAGCGGGCCGTCTCGAGCAGTACTTC.